The present entry profiles one TCR beta chain with its context. Its antigen is not yet known. Nothing much larger sits one base from this clone, and base qualities are not available. TCRbeta CDR3 regions were amplified from genomic DNA by means of the immunoSEQ Assay, a bias-controlled multiplex PCR. Per the original workflow: The number of nucleated cells in each sample was estimated by amplification of reference gene primers within the assay. Sequence reads were collapsed and filtered to measure the absolute abundance of every unique TCRbeta CDR3 rearrangement. Productive Simpson clonality was computed per sample as the square root of Simpson's diversity index over productive rearrangements. TCRdb limited this immuneACCESS table to in-frame rearrangements with V and J called. A share of clones is missing; checked studies link under half to unresolved V genes, and the rest is unexplained. That table gives V, J and clone size, and the DNA gave D and trimming. This sample has about 54,000 clones in its table, and roughly 90% of those were observed once. Of the sample, about 4% is held by the ten largest clones.

The data were obtained in a study of blood T cell repertoires in COVID-19 (dated by TCRdb to about 2020). A note on the overall study: The collaborator samples originated in the United States, Italy and Spain and spanned the acute and convalescent phases of COVID-19. The repertoires were released in a freely available public database intended as a resource for research on the immune response to SARS-CoV-2. Where available, HLA class I and class II types were taken from metadata supplied by the sample provider and were not determined by assay-based typing. Samples were obtained from the ongoing ImmuneRACE study (first 160 participants) and from about 1,300 subjects provided by 6 global collaborators. Deeply sampled blood TCRbeta repertoires from subjects exposed to, actively infected with, or recovered from COVID-19 were included in the dataset. Nearly every sample came with metadata listing a de-identified subject ID, COVID-19 status, age in years and sex. The prospective study material was composed of cDNA or gDNA derived from T cells, B-cell-depleted T cells, or PBMCs. Beyond this particular receptor, the publication reports: The quantity of clinical and demographic metadata differed by source and by participant and was supplied without curation.

The junction shows trimming of 3 bases on V and 2 bases on J, and the gene matches do not reach 8 bases of it. Taken from the germline V gene, the CDR1 and CDR2 loops are SGHTA and FQGNSA. The CDR3 covers 17 residues, taking in both the cysteine and the phenylalanine. Just CDR3 DNA is preserved here, 51 bases in frame from base 1. Whole blood was collected in K2EDTA tubes by collaborating institutions according to the institutions' own protocols. For TCRbeta analysis, collaborator samples were shipped as frozen whole blood, as isolated PBMCs, or as DNA extracted from either sample type. The specimen sequenced was peripheral blood. The chain is assembled from TRBV7-2 and TRBJ2-7; 12 junctional bases match TRBD2. This sequence was found in a man aged 50-60 years with acute or convalescent COVID-19. The nucleotides are TGTGCCAGCAGCTTTACGCTAGCGGGAGGGTTCCCCTACGAGCAGTACTTC. Its product reads: CASSFTLAGGFPYEQYF.